The 14 T cell receptor beta chains in this list originate from one sample, sequenced in a study of blood T cell repertoires in COVID-19. Assay used: immunoSEQ multiplex PCR; TCRdb lists only in-frame clones, some missing. The sample yields some 49,000 clones, approximately 93% seen once. Sequenced: peripheral blood. The receptors come from a man between 60 and 75 years old with COVID-19, enrolled during active disease.

The chain has TRBV6-1 and TRBJ1-5, with 8 bases fitting TRBD1. Germline V gene lookup returns CDR1 MNHNS and CDR2 SASEGT. The ends lost 3 bases at V and 6 bases at J; junction bases unmatched: 10. This CDR3 region has 16 residues. CDR3 residues: CASSEASGGLGQPQHF. In DNA form, the CDR3 reads TGTGCCAGCAGTGAGGCTTCAGGGGGCCTAGGTCAGCCCCAGCATTTT.

The V and J genes are TRBV7-9 and TRBJ2-7, with TRBD2 matching over 13 bases. The CDR3 covers 15 residues. Germline lookup yields CDR1 SEHNR and CDR2 FQNEAQ (reference sequence). Trimming at V came to 3 bases and at J to 3 bases, leaving 2 bases not matched to a gene. The CDR3 DNA reads as TGTGCCAGCAGCTTCGGACTAGCGGGGGACTACGAGCAGTACTTC. This codes for CASSFGLAGDYEQYF. Based on the CDR3 plus reference TRBV7-9 and TRBJ2-7, the full variable domain is DTGVSQNPRHKITKRGQNVTFRCDPISEHNRLYWYRQTLGQGPEFLTYFQNEAQLEKSRLLSDRFSAERPKGSFSTLEIQRTEQGDSAMYLCASSFGLAGDYEQYFGPGTRLTVT.

A remark on this clone: One end of the junction fails to match germline, which may point to a read error. This chain links TRBV7-7 with TRBJ1-5; tentative D call: TRBD1 (5 bases). Germline CDR1 and CDR2: SSHAT and FNYEAQ (reference sequence). CDR3 length equals 18 residues. The CDR3 spells CASSFTGRRNLNRWSQHF. Here the CDR3 DNA reads TGTGCTAGCAGCTTTACAGGAAGACGGAACCTTAATCGGTGGTCCCAGCATTTT.

The chain uses TRBV5-4 and TRBJ1-1; 8 nucleotides match TRBD1. The CDR3 runs to 16 residues. CDR1 is SGHNT, CDR2 YYREEE, per germline (reference sequence). Germline trimming cut 3 bases from V and 1 base from J; bases unmatched to any gene: 8. In DNA form, the CDR3 reads TGTGCCAGCAGCTCGGACAGGGTGGGAGGGAACACTGAAGCTTTCTTT. Protein sequence: CASSSDRVGGNTEAFF.

The gene calls are TRBV13 and TRBJ1-1; D perhaps matches TRBD1 (5 bases). The CDR3 is 12 amino acids. Germline V gene sequence: CDR1 PRHDT, CDR2 FYEKMQ (reference sequence). V was cut by 5 bases and J by 5 bases, with 9 bases left in between. The CDR3 spells CASSAGWTEAFF. The CDR3 bases are TGTGCCAGCAGCGCAGGGTGGACTGAAGCTTTCTTT.

This chain uses TRBV5-4 with TRBJ1-6; D is undetermined. Trimming took off 0 bases at V and 6 bases at J, with 10 bases between the two ends. The CDR3 is made up of 15 amino acids. Per the germline V gene, CDR1 is SGHNT and CDR2 is YYREEE (reference sequence). CDR3 DNA: TGTGCCAGCAGCTTGGATGATGCGAGTAATTCACCCCTCCACTTT. Translation: CASSLDDASNSPLHF.

The chain uses TRBV7-8 and TRBJ2-1, with 16 positions matching TRBD2. The CDR3 contains 17 residues. CDR1 SGHVS and CDR2 FQNEAQ come from the germline V gene. The ends lost 6 bases at V and 8 bases at J; junction bases unmatched: 10. In nucleotides, the CDR3 is TGTGCCAGCAGTAGCCCGGGACTAGCGGGGGGGCCGTATGAGCAGTTCTTC. The encoded protein is CASSSPGLAGGPYEQFF.

This clone came up a few times. The chain uses TRBV2 and TRBJ2-5, with 9 bases aligning to TRBD1. Germline CDR1 SNHLY, CDR2 FYNNEI. There are 16 residues in the CDR3. With V trimmed by 6 bases and J by 2 bases, 10 bases remained unmatched. CDR3 in amino acids: CASRFGQGNKQETQYF. CDR3 DNA sequence: TGTGCCAGCAGATTCGGACAGGGGAATAAACAAGAGACCCAGTACTTC.

This clone has a handful of counts. For the CDR3, the DNA is TGTGCCAGCGGCAGGGGTAGCTACGAGCAGTACTTC. It codes for CASGRGSYEQYF. The gene calls are TRBV7-8 and TRBJ2-7, with D maybe TRBD1 (6 bases). The CDR3 is 12 amino acids. The V end was cut by 8 bases, the J end by 3 bases, with 11 bases between. Germline V gene sequence: CDR1 SGHVS, CDR2 FQNEAQ.

CDR3 sequence reads: CASGGLTVGNTIYF. Here the CDR3 DNA reads TGTGCCAGTGGCGGGTTGACGGTTGGAAACACCATATATTTT. The V gene is TRBV28, the J gene TRBJ1-3; unclear D gene. This CDR3 region has 14 residues. The V gene lost 9 bases and the J gene lost 3 bases, with 15 bases spanning the gap. Per the germline V gene, CDR1 is MDHEN and CDR2 is SYDVKM.

CDR3 in amino acids: CASSSRQGVASSYNEQFF. For the CDR3, the DNA is TGCGCCAGCAGCTCCCGCCAGGGGGTGGCTAGCTCCTACAATGAGCAGTTCTTC. The chain combines TRBV5-1 with TRBJ2-1; 7 bases are a match to TRBD1. Per the germline V gene, CDR1 is SGHRS and CDR2 is YFSETQ. The ends lost 3 bases at V and 0 bases at J; junction bases unmatched: 12. This CDR3 comprises 18 residues.

V and J are TRBV29-1 and TRBJ1-3; a weak D match, TRBD1 (5 bases). V lost 5 bases and J lost 7, with 21 bases in between. Germline V lookup: CDR1 SQVTM, CDR2 ANQGSEA. The length of the CDR3 is 15 residues. The CDR3 DNA reads TGCAGCGTTCTAAGCTTGGGACTAGCAGGGAACACCATATATTTT. This gives the protein CSVLSLGLAGNTIYF.

V is TRBV2 and J is TRBJ1-6; TRBD1 is a possible D gene (6 bases). CDR1 is SNHLY, CDR2 FYNNEI, per germline. The CDR3 has 18 residues. V lost 7 bases to trimming and J lost 2 bases, with 21 bases between them. CDR3 sequence: CASIEGRGQLPYNSPLHF. Written as DNA, the CDR3 is TGTGCCAGCATCGAAGGCCGTGGACAGCTACCCTATAATTCACCCCTCCACTTT.

The chain joins TRBV19 to TRBJ1-1; possibly TRBD1 for D (6 bases). With 5 bases removed from V and 0 bases from J, the gap between germline ends came to 10 bases. This CDR3 spans 14 amino acids. The germline V gene has CDR1 LNHDA and CDR2 SQIVND (reference sequence). CDR3 sequence (DNA): TGTGCCAGTAGTGGGGGACAAGTGAACACTGAAGCTTTCTTT. Protein product: CASSGGQVNTEAFF.